This paragraph reports one T cell receptor (beta chain). The target antigen is unknown. This entry comes from a study of blood T cells in healthy people across ages. V was shortened by 1 base and J by 0 bases, with 19 bases between the two germline ends. Germline values: CDR1 SGHVS, CDR2 FNYEAQ. The CDR3 runs 18 residues. Extraction yielded at least 6 micrograms of total RNA per sample. The second PCR ran roughly 7 to 12 cycles with a sample-barcoded 5' primer and J-beta primers. In TCRdb, the 5' RACE reads were re-called with MiXCR into one record per CDR3 protein. The table lists approximately 830,000 distinct CDR3 sequences, approximately 67% of them singletons. General study points: TCR beta diversity per million T cells fell roughly linearly with age. Among long-lived donors, naive CD4+ cells were more numerous and diversity higher than in aged donors. Strong correlation was found linking TCR beta diversity to naive T cell percentage.

This TCR was recovered from a man aged 25 to 40 in good health. V gene TRBV7-6 combines with J gene TRBJ2-7, with D possibly matching TRBD2 (5 bases). Material for sequencing was blood. CDR3: CASSLEDPDEGVSYEQYF. CDR3 DNA sequence: TGTGCCAGCAGCTTAGAGGACCCGGATGAGGGCGTCTCCTACGAGCAGTACTTC.